The present TCR beta chain was sequenced within a study of blood T cells in healthy people across ages. Primed by a sample-barcoded 5' primer and a J-beta primer mix, a second PCR proceeded for about 7 to 11 cycles. MiXCR was run by TCRdb on the 5' RACE reads, yielding one entry per CDR3 protein. Counted here are 380,000 or so distinct CDR3 sequences, more than 45% occurring once; the ten biggest clones make up roughly 51%. This CDR3 is 16 amino acids long. CDR1 and CDR2 from the germline V gene are SGHAT and FQNNGV. Trimming took 4 bases from V and 8 from J, leaving 20 bases between them. The sample was blood. This TCR came from a man aged 55 to 70 in good health. The chain recombines TRBV11-2 with TRBJ1-4; D perhaps matches TRBD1 (5 bases). The CDR3 DNA reads TGTGCCAGCAGCTATTACTATGACAGAGTAATGGAAAAACTGTTTTTT. Residues: CASSYYYDRVMEKLFF.